This T cell receptor (beta chain) was identified in a study of CD8 T cells in Susac syndrome. Whole-study findings and limits: The authors acknowledged that their TCR sequencing and HLA analysis involved a relatively small number of individuals.

Roughly 0.45 to 1 ug RNA was reverse transcribed with random hexamers. Across 54 Vbeta and 13 Jbeta, immunoSEQ multiplex PCR amplified TCR beta CDR3. TCRdb re-analysed the immunoSEQ multiplex PCR reads in MiXCR, keeping a single row per CDR3 protein. The table has 140,000 or so distinct CDR3 sequences, roughly 94% seen once; the top ten hold roughly 0.083%. This CDR3 region has 18 residues. The germline V gene encodes CDR1 SGHVS and CDR2 FNYEAQ. Trimming cost V 1 base and J 0 bases; bases outside gene matches: 9. With regard to this clonotype: What it binds is unknown.

Sequencing of TCR beta was performed on blood CD8+ and CD4+ T cells. Negative isolation was applied to CD8+ and CD4+ T cells, and FACS enrichment was applied to TEMRA cells. The clonotype comes from a human donor in good health. Sequencing input: CD4+ T cells from PBMCs. The V call is TRBV7-6, the J call TRBJ1-3; 7 nucleotides align to TRBD1. This CDR3 reads CASSLGTGQTSSGNTIYF. The CDR3, as DNA: TGTGCCAGCAGCTTAGGGACGGGACAGACAAGCTCTGGAAACACCATATATTTT.